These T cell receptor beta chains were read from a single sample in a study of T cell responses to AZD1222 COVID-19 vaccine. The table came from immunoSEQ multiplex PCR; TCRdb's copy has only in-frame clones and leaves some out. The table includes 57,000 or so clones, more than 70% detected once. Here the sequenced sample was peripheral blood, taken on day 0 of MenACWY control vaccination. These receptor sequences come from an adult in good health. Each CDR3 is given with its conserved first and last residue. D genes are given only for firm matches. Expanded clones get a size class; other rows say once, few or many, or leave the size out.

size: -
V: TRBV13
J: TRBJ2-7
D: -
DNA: TGTGCCAGCAGCCGGGCGAACGAGCAGTACTTC
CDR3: CASSRANEQYF

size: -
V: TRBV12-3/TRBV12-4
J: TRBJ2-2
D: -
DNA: TGTGCCAGCAGGGGCTGGGGGGCCGGGGAGCTGTTTTTT
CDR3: CASRGWGAGELFF

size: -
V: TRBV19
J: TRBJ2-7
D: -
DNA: TGTGCCAGTAGGGGACACGAAGCCCCTGGCGAGCAGTACTTC
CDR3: CASRGHEAPGEQYF

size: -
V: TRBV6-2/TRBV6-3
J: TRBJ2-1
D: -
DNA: TGTGCCAGCAGTTACTCGTCTAGCCGGAATGAGCAGTTCTTC
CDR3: CASSYSSSRNEQFF

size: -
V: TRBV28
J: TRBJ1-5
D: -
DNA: TGTGCCAGCAGTTCCCCCAGGGTCGGCAATCAGCCCCAGCATTTT
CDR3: CASSSPRVGNQPQHF

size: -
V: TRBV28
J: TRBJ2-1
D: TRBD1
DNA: TGTGCCAGCAGAGGACCGGGACAGGGGGGCGGGAGCGGGTGGAATGAGCAGTTCTTC
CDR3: CASRGPGQGGGSGWNEQFF

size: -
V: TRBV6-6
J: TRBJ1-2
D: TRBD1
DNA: TGTGCCAGCAGTTACTCTGGGACAGATTATGGCTACACCTTC
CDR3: CASSYSGTDYGYTF

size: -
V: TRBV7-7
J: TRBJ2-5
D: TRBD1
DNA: TGTGCTAGCAGCTTGGGTGGACAGGGGAGCCAGTACTTC
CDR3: CASSLGGQGSQYF

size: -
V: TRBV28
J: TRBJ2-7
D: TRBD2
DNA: TGTGCCAGCAGTCAAGTTCCGGGTAGCGGGAGGTCCTACGAGCAGTACTTC
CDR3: CASSQVPGSGRSYEQYF

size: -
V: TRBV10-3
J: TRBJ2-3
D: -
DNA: TGTGCCATCAGGGCCGCAGGCACAGATACGCAGTATTTT
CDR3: CAIRAAGTDTQYF

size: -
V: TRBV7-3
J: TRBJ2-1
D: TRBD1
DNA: TGTGCCAGCAGCCCCGGGACAGCGAACAATGAGCAGTTCTTC
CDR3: CASSPGTANNEQFF

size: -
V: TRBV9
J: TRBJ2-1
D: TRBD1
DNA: TGTGCCAGCAGCGTAGCCAGGACAGGGGACAATGAGCAGTTCTTC
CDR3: CASSVARTGDNEQFF

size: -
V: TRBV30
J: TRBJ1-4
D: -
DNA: TGTGCCTGGAGTCGCCGAGACAGACCAACTAATGAAAAACTGTTTTTT
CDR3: CAWSRRDRPTNEKLFF

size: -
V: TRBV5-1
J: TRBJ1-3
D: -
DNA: TGCGCCAGCAGCGAGGGGACTTCTGGAAACACCATATATTTT
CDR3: CASSEGTSGNTIYF

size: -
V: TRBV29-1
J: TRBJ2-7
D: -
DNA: TGCAGCGTTGGATGGGACCTGAGCTCCTACGAGCAGTACTTC
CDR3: CSVGWDLSSYEQYF

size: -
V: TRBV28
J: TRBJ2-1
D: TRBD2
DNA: TGTGCCAGCAGTTCTAGCGGGAGCAACAATGAGCAGTTCTTC
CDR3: CASSSSGSNNEQFF

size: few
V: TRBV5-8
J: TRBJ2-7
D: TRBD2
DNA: TGTGCCAGCAGCCCGGGACTAGCGGGAGTCCACGAGCAGTACTTC
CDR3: CASSPGLAGVHEQYF

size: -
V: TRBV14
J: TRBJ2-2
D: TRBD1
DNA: TGTGCCAGCAGCCCGTACAGGGGCACCGGGGAGCTGTTTTTT
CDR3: CASSPYRGTGELFF

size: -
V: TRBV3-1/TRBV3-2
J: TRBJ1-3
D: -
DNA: TGTGCCAGCAGCCAAGGTCCAGTTGGAAACACCATATATTTT
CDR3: CASSQGPVGNTIYF

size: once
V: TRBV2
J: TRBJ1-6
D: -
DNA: TGTGCCAGCAGTGAAGTCAGGGGTGCTTCACCCCTCCACTTT
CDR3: CASSEVRGASPLHF

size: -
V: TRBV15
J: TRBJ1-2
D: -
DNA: TGTGCCACCAGCAGAGATCGCCTGGGACCGAACTATGGCTACACCTTC
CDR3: CATSRDRLGPNYGYTF

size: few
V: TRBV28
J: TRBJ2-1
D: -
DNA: TGTGCCAGCGCTCCCCTAGCTCACCTGTACAATGAGCAGTTCTTC
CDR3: CASAPLAHLYNEQFF

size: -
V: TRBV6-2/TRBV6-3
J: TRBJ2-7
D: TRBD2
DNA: TGTGCCAGCAGTTTGGGACTAGCGGGCCTTTTTTCAGTTTACGAGCAGTACTTC
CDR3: CASSLGLAGLFSVYEQYF

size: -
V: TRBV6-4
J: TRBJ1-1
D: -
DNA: TGTGCCAGCAGTGACTCCAGGGGTAGTGAAGCTTTCTTT
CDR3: CASSDSRGSEAFF

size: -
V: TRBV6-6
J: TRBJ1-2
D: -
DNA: TGTGCCAGCAGTTCCCCGGGACGGCCGCGGAATGGCTACACCTTC
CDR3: CASSSPGRPRNGYTF

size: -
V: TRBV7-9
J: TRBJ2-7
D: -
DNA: TGTGCCAGCAGCTTTTTGGGGAATAGGAACGAGCAGTACTTC
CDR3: CASSFLGNRNEQYF

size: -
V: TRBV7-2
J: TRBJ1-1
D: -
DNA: TGTGCCAGCAGCTTAACAGGGTCTTCTCACACTGAAGCTTTCTTT
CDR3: CASSLTGSSHTEAFF

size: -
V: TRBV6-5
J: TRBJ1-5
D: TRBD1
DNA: TGTGCCAGCAGTTACAGGTCAGGGGGCGGTCAGCCCCAGCATTTT
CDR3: CASSYRSGGGQPQHF

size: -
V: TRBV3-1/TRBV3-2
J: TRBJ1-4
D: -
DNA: TGTGCCAGCAGCCAAGATCGTGAAAAACTGTTTTTT
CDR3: CASSQDREKLFF

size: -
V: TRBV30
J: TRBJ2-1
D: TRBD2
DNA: TGTGCCTGGAGTCCACACCGGGGGCTAGCGGGAGGCCGGGAGCAGTTCTTC
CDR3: CAWSPHRGLAGGREQFF

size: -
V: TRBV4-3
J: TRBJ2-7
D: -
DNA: TGCGCCAGCAGCCAAGATAAGGAGGCCCTTTACGAGCAGTACTTC
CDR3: CASSQDKEALYEQYF

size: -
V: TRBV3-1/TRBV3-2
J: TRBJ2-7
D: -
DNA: TGTGCCAGCAGCCAGGGACGGGCCCCAGCCTACGAGCAGTACTTC
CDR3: CASSQGRAPAYEQYF

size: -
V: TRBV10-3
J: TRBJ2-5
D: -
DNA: TGTGCCATCAGTGAGGGGCTCGACAGAGACCAAGAGACCCAGTACTTC
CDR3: CAISEGLDRDQETQYF

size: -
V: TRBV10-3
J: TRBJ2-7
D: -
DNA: TGTGCCATCAGTGAGTCGACGGGAACCGGGGACGAGCAGTACTTC
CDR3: CAISESTGTGDEQYF

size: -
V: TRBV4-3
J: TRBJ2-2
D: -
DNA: TGCGCCAGCAGCCAAGCGCTCCAGGGAAACACCGGGGAGCTGTTTTTT
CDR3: CASSQALQGNTGELFF

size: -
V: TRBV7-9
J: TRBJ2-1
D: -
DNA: TGTGCCAGCAGCTTAGTTGAGGGATACAATGAGCAGTTCTTC
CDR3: CASSLVEGYNEQFF

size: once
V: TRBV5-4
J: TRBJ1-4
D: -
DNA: TGTGCCAGCAGCTTTGGGGGCTCTAATGAAAAACTGTTTTTT
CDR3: CASSFGGSNEKLFF

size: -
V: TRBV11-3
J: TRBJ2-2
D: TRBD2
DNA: TGTGCCAGCAGTAGCGGGGCCGGGGAGCTGTTTTTT
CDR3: CASSSGAGELFF

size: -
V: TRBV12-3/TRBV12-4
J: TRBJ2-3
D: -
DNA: TGTGCCAGCAGTCCCCGCACAGATACGCAGTATTTT
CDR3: CASSPRTDTQYF

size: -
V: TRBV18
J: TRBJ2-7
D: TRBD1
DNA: TGTGCCAGCTCTCTGGGACAGAATTCCTACGAGCAGTACTTC
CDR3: CASSLGQNSYEQYF

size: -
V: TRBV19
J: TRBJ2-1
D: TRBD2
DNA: TGTGCCAGTAAAAAAAAGGCGGGAGGGCCGCACAATGAGCAGTTCTTC
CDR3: CASKKKAGGPHNEQFF

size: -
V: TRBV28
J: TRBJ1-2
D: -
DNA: TGTGCCAGCAGTCTGGGGGGGACCTCTGACTATGGCTACACCTTC
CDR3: CASSLGGTSDYGYTF

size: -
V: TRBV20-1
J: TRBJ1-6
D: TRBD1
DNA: TGCAGTGCTAGTAGAACCGGGGACAGGGATAATTCACCCCTCCACTTT
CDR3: CSASRTGDRDNSPLHF

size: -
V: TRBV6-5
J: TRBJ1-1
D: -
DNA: TGTGCCAGCAGCCAAACTCTAAACACTGAAGCTTTCTTT
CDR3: CASSQTLNTEAFF

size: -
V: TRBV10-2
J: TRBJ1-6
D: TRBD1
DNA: TGCGCCAGCAGTGAAGGGGACAGTTGGCTTTCACCCCTCCACTTT
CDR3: CASSEGDSWLSPLHF

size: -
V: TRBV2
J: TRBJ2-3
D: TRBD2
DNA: TGTGCCAGCACACCGAGGGCGGCGGGAGTAGAGAATACGCAGTATTTT
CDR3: CASTPRAAGVENTQYF

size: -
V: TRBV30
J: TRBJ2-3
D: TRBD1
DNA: TGTGCCTGGAGGGACAGGGTAGATACGCAGTATTTT
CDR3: CAWRDRVDTQYF

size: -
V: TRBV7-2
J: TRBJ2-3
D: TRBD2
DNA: TGTGCCAGCAGCCTAACACTAGCGGGAGCCGGAGATACGCAGTATTTT
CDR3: CASSLTLAGAGDTQYF

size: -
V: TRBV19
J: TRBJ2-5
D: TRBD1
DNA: TGTGCCAGTAGTACCCGCAGGGGGGAGACCCAGTACTTC
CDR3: CASSTRRGETQYF